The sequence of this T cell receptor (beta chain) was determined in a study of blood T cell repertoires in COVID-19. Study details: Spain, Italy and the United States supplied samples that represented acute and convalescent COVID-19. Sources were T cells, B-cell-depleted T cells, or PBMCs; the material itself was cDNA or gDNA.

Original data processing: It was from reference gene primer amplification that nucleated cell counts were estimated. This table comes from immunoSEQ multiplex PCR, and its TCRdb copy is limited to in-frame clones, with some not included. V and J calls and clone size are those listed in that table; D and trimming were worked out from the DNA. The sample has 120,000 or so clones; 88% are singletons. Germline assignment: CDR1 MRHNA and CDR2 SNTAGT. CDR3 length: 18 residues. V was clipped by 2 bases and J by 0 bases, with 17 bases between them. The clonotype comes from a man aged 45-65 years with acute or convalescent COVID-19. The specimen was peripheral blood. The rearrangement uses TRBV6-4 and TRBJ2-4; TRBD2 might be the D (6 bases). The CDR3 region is CASSDPRAGTLAKNIQYF. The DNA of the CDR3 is TGTGCCAGCAGTGACCCTCGGGCGGGGACCCTAGCCAAAAACATTCAGTACTTC.